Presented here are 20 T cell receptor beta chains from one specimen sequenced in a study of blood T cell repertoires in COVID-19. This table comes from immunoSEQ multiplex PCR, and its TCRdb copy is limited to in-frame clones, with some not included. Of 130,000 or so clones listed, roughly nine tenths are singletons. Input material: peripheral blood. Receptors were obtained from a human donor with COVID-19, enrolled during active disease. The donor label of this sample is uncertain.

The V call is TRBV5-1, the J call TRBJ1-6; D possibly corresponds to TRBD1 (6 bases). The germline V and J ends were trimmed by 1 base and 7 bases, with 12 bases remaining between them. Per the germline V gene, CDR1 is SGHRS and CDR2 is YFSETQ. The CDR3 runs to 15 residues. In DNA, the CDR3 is TGCGCCAGCAGCTTGAATGACAGGAGGAATTCACCCCTCCACTTT. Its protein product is CASSLNDRRNSPLHF. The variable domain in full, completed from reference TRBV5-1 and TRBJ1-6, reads KAGVTQTPRYLIKTRGQQVTLSCSPISGHRSVSWYQQTPGQGLQFLFEYFSETQRNKGNFPGRFSGRQFSNSRSEMNVSTLELGDSALYLCASSLNDRRNSPLHFGNGTRLTVT.

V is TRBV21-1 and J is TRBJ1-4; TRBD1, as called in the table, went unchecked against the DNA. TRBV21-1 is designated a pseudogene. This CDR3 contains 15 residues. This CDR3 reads CASSKGQTGAEKLFF. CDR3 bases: TGTGCCAGCAGCAAGGGACAAACAGGGGCCGAAAAACTGTTTTTT.

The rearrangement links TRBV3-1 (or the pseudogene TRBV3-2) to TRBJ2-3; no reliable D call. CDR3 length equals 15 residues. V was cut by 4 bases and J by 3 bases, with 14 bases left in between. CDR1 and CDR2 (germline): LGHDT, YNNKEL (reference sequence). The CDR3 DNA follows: TGTGCCAGCAGCCTGCTTACGTACGGGACAGATACGCAGTATTTT. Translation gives CASSLLTYGTDTQYF.

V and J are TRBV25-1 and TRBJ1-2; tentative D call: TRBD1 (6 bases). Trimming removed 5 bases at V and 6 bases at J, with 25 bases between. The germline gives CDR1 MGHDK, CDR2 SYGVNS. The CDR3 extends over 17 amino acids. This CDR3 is CASSSEQMATGMDGYTF. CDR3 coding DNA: TGTGCCAGCAGTAGCGAACAAATGGCCACAGGGATGGATGGCTACACCTTC.

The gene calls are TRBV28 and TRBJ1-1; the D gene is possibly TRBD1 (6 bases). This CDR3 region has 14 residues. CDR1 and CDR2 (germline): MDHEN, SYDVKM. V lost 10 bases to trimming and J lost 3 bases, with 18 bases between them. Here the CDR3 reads CATQPGAGDTEAFF. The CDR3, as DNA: TGTGCCACCCAGCCAGGGGCCGGGGACACTGAAGCTTTCTTT. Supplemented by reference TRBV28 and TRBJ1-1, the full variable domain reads DVKVTQSSRYLVKRTGEKVFLECVQDMDHENMFWYRQDPGLGLRLIYFSYDVKMKEKGDIPEGYSVSREKKERFSLILESASTNQTSMYLCATQPGAGDTEAFFGQGTRLTVV.

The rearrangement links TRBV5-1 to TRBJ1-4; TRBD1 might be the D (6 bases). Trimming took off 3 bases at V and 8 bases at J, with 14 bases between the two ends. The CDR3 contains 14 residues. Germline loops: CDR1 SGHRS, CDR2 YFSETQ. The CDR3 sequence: CASSSGEVKEKLFF. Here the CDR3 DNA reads TGCGCCAGCAGCTCAGGGGAAGTAAAGGAAAAACTGTTTTTT.

The CDR3 protein is CASRALNQPQHF. CDR3 coding DNA: TGTGCCAGTAGAGCGCTCAATCAGCCCCAGCATTTT. This chain links TRBV19 with TRBJ1-5; D not resolved. This CDR3 contains 12 residues. CDR1 is LNHDA and CDR2 is SQIVND in the germline V gene (reference sequence). The V end lost 6 bases, the J end lost 3 bases, and 6 bases lay between the germline ends.

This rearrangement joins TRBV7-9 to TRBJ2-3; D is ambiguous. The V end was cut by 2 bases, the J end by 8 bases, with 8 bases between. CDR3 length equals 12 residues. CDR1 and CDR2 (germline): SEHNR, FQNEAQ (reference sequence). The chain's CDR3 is CASSLLSRTQYF. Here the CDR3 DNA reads TGTGCCAGCAGCTTACTGTCGCGTACGCAGTATTTT.

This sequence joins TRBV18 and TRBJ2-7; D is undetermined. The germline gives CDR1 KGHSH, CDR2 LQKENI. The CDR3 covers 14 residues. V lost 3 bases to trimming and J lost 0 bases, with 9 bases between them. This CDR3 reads CASSPEQNSYEQYF. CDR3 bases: TGTGCCAGCTCACCTGAACAGAACTCCTACGAGCAGTACTTC.

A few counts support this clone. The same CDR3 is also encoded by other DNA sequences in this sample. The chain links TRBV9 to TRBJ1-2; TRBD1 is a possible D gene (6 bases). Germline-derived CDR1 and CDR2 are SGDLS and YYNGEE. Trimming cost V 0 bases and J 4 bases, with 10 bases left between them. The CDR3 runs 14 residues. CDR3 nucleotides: TGTGCCAGCAGCGTAGCACAGGGCTTCTATGGCTACACCTTC. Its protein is CASSVAQGFYGYTF.

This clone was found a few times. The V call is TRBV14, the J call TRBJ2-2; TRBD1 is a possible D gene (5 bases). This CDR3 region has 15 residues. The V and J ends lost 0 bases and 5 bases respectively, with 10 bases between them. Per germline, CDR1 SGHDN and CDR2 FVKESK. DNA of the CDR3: TGTGCCAGCAGCCAAGATCAGGGTTGGACCGGGGAGCTGTTTTTT. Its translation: CASSQDQGWTGELFF.

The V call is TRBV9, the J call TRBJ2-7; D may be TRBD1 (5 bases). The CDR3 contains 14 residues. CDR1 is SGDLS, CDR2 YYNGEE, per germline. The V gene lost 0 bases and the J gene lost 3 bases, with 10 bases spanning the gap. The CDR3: CASSVGPQGYEQYF. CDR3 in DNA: TGTGCCAGCAGCGTAGGGCCTCAGGGCTACGAGCAGTACTTC.

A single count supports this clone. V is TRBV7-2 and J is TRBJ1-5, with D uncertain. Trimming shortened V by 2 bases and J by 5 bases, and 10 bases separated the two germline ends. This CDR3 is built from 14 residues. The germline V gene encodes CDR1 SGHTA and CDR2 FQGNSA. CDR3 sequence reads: CASSLLFGDQPQHF. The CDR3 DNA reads TGTGCCAGCAGCTTATTGTTCGGGGATCAGCCCCAGCATTTT.

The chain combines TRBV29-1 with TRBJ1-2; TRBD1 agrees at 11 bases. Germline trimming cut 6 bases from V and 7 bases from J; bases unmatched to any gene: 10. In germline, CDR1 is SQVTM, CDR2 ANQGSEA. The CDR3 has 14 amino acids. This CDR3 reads CSVIGTGGGGGYTF. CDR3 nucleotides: TGCAGCGTGATCGGGACAGGGGGAGGTGGTGGCTACACCTTC.

The CDR3 DNA reads as TGTGCCAGCTCCCCCGCCGGGGGATCTGGGGCCAACGTCCTGACTTTC. This gives the protein CASSPAGGSGANVLTF. The chain combines TRBV18 with TRBJ2-6, with a possible D match to TRBD2 (6 bases). The CDR3 extends over 16 amino acids. Germline CDR1 KGHSH, CDR2 LQKENI. The ends were cut back, 6 bases at V and 1 base at J, with 13 bases in the middle.

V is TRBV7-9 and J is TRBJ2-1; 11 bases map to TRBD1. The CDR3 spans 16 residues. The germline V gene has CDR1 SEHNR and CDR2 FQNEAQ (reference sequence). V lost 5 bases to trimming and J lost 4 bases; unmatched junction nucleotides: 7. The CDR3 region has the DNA TGTGCCAGCAGCCCTCCGGACAGGGGGCCTTACAATGAGCAGTTCTTC. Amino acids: CASSPPDRGPYNEQFF.

The CDR3 sequence: CASSLSAGGSYEQYF. The CDR3, as DNA: TGCGCCAGCAGCTTGAGCGCAGGAGGTAGTTACGAGCAGTACTTC. The rearrangement joins TRBV5-1 to TRBJ2-7, with a weak D call TRBD2 (5 bases). Germline V CDR1 and CDR2: SGHRS, YFSETQ. This CDR3 comprises 15 residues. V was trimmed by 1 base and J by 4 bases, leaving 15 bases between them.

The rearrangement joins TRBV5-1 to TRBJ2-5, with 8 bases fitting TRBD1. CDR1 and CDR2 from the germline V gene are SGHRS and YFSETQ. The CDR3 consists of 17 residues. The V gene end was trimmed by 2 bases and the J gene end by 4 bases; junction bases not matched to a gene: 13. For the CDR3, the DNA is TGCGCCAGCAGCTTACGCCCTCTAGGAGGACAGGGAGAGACCCAGTACTTC. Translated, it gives CASSLRPLGGQGETQYF.

CDR3 in amino acids: CSVPHRVDTGELFF. The CDR3 nucleotides are TGCAGCGTACCCCACAGGGTTGACACCGGGGAGCTGTTTTTT. The rearrangement joins TRBV29-1 to TRBJ2-2; D perhaps matches TRBD1 (6 bases). From germline, CDR1 is SQVTM and CDR2 ANQGSEA. V was cut by 6 bases and J by 3 bases, with 14 bases left in between. CDR3 length: 14 residues.

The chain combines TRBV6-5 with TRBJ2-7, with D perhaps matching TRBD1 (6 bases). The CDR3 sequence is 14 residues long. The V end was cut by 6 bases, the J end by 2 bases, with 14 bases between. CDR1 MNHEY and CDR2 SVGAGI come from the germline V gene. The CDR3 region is CASSIPGHTYEQYF. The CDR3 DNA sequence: TGTGCCAGCAGCATCCCGGGACACACCTACGAGCAGTACTTC.